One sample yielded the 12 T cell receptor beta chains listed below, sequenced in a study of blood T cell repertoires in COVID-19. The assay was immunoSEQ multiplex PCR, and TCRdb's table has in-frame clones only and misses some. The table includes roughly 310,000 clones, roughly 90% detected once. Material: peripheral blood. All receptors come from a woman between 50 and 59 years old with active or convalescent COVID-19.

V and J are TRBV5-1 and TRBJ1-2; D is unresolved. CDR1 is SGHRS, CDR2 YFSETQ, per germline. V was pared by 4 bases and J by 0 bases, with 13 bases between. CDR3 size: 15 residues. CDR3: CASSEGPDPNYGYTF. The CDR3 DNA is TGCGCCAGCAGCGAGGGCCCAGACCCTAACTATGGCTACACCTTC.

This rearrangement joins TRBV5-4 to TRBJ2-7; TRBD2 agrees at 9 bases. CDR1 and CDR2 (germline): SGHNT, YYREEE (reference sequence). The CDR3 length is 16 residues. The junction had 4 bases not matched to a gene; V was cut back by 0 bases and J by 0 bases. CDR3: CASSLGSGGFSYEQYF. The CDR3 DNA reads TGTGCCAGCAGCTTGGGCAGCGGGGGGTTCTCCTACGAGCAGTACTTC. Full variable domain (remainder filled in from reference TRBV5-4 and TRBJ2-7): ETGVTQSPTHLIKTRGQQVTLRCSSQSGHNTVSWYQQALGQGPQFIFQYYREEENGRGNFPPRFSGLQFPNYSSELNVNALELDDSALYLCASSLGSGGFSYEQYFGPGTRLTVT.

The chain's CDR3 is CASSLDISGHKSYGYTF. The CDR3 DNA is TGCGCCAGCAGCTTGGATATCTCGGGACATAAATCCTATGGCTACACCTTC. J is TRBJ1-2 and V is TRBV5-1, with D tentatively TRBD1 (6 bases). This CDR3 has 17 amino acids. Germline loops: CDR1 SGHRS, CDR2 YFSETQ. Between the trimmed V and J ends, which lost 0 bases and 4 bases, there was a span of 19 bases.

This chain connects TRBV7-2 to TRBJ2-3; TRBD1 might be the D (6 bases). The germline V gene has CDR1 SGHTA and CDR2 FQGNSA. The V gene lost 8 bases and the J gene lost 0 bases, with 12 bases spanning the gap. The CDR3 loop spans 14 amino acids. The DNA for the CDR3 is TGTGCCAGCGGCCACAGGGATAGCACAGATACGCAGTATTTT. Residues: CASGHRDSTDTQYF.

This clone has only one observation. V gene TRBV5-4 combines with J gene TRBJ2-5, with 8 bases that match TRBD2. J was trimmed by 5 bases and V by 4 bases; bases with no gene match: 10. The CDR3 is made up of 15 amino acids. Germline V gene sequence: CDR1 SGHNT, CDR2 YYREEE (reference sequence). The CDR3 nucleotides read TGTGCCAGCAGCCTAGGGGCGGGAGGAACGGAGACCCAGTACTTC. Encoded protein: CASSLGAGGTETQYF.

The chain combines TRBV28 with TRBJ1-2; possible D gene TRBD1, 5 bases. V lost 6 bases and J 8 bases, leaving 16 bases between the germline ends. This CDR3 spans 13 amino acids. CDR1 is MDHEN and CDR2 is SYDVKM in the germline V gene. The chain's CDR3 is CASRQSTGRGYTF. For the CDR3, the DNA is TGTGCCAGCAGGCAATCTACAGGAAGAGGCTACACCTTC.

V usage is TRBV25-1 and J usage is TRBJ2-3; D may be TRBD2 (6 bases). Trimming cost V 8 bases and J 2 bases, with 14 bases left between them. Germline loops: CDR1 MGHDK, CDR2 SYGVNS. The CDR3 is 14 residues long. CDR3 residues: CASAPASATDTQYF. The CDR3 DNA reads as TGTGCCAGCGCACCCGCTAGCGCCACAGATACGCAGTATTTT.

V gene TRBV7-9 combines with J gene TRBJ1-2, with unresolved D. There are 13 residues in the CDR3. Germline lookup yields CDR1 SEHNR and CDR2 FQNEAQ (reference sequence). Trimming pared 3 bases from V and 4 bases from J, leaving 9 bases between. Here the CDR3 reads CASSLAGSYGYTF. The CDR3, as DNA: TGTGCCAGCAGCTTGGCGGGGTCCTATGGCTACACCTTC.

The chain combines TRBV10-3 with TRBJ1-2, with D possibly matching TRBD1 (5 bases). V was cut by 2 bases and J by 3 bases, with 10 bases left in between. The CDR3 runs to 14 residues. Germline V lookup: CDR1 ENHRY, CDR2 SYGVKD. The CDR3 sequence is CAISEEQDDYGYTF. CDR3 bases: TGTGCCATCAGTGAGGAACAGGACGACTATGGCTACACCTTC.

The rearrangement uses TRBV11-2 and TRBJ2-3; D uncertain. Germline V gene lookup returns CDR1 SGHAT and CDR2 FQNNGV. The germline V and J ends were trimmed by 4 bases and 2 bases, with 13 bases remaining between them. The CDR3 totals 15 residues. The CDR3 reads CASSSAQIYTDTQYF. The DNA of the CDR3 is TGTGCCAGCAGCTCCGCACAGATTTACACAGATACGCAGTATTTT.

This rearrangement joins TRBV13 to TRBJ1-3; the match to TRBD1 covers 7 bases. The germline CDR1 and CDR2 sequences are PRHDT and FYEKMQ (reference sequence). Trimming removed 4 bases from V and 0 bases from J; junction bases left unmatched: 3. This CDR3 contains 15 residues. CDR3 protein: CASSSGQHSGNTIYF. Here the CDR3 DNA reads TGTGCCAGCAGCTCGGGACAGCACTCTGGAAACACCATATATTTT.

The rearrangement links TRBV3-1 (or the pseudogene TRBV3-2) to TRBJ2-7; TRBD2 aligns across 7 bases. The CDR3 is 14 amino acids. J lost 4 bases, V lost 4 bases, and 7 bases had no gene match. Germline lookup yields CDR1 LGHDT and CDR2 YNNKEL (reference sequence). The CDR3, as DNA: TGTGCCAGCAGCCGCAACAGCGGGGCTTACGAGCAGTACTTC. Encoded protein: CASSRNSGAYEQYF.